This T cell receptor beta chain was found in a study of regulatory T cells in long-lasting Graves disease. Study-wide findings and caveats: Persistent disease preferred TRBV28, TRBJ1-2 and TRBJ2-5.

Time point indicated: persistent/refractory GD, antithyroid drugs over 5 years with positive TRAb. PBMC-extracted RNA yielded the TCR library. Building the TCR beta libraries relied on iRepertoire HTBI primers, and CDR3 regions underwent Arm-PCR. MiXCR, applied by TCRdb to the multiplex PCR reads, yields one record per CDR3 protein. Of under 500,000 distinct CDR3 sequences listed, around 20% are singletons. This CDR3 spans 17 amino acids. Germline CDR1 MNHEY, CDR2 SVGAGI. The V gene end was trimmed by 0 bases and the J gene end by 4 bases; junction bases not matched to a gene: 10. This clonotype has more than one count but fewer than ten. Its antigen is not known.

The TCR originated in a female donor with Graves disease. The specimen comprised peripheral blood mononuclear cells (PBMCs), sampled when the disease was refractory, from a patient treated with antithyroid drugs. The chain is built from TRBV6-5 and TRBJ1-2; 8 nucleotides match TRBD1. The CDR3 sequence is CASSYSVGQGVFYGYTF. CDR3 coding DNA: TGTGCCAGCAGTTACTCCGTCGGACAGGGAGTTTTCTATGGCTACACCTTC.